The next 12 T cell receptor beta chains were all read from a single sample in a study of shared T cell receptors in the human thymus. Clones were sequenced by immunoSEQ multiplex PCR, and TCRdb holds only the in-frame ones, with some missing. The sample has some 660,000 clones; approximately 87% are singletons. The same sample was also used in a study of human thymus T cells.

Material: thymocytes. These receptors were taken from a boy younger than two with a congenital heart defect.

The CDR3: CASSQKPGGRSYNEQFF. CDR3 nucleotide sequence: TGCGCCAGCAGCCAAAAACCCGGGGGACGATCCTACAATGAGCAGTTCTTC. V gene TRBV4-3 combines with J gene TRBJ2-1; perhaps TRBD2 as D (6 bases). The CDR3 has 17 amino acids. CDR1 LGHNA and CDR2 YSLEER come from the germline V gene. V was pared by 2 bases and J by 1 base, with 15 bases between.

This chain joins TRBV28 and TRBJ1-2; tentative D call: TRBD1 (6 bases). Trimming left V 6 bases short and J 8 bases short, with 16 bases between. Germline loops: CDR1 MDHEN, CDR2 SYDVKM. The length of the CDR3 is 13 residues. Written as DNA, the CDR3 is TGTGCCAGCAGCTTTCAGGGGACCGGAGGCTACACCTTC. Amino acid sequence: CASSFQGTGGYTF.

CDR3 DNA sequence: TGCAGCGTTGTCGACGGGAGGAACACCGGGGAGCTGTTTTTT. Translated: CSVVDGRNTGELFF. The chain recombines TRBV29-1 with TRBJ2-2; tentative D call: TRBD2 (6 bases). The germline CDR1 and CDR2 sequences are SQVTM and ANQGSEA. The CDR3 totals 14 residues. V dropped 4 bases and J dropped 1 base, with 10 bases sitting between them.

V gene TRBV10-3 combines with J gene TRBJ2-5, with TRBD2 matching 10 bases. Germline values: CDR1 ENHRY, CDR2 SYGVKD. The length of the CDR3 is 16 residues. V was pared by 2 bases and J by 5 bases, with 8 bases of the junction left unmatched. The CDR3 DNA is TGTGCCATCAGTGAGAGTCTAGCGGGAGTGAGGGAGACCCAGTACTTC. It translates to CAISESLAGVRETQYF.

The CDR3, as DNA: TGTGCCAGCAGCCCCGACCGACAGGGGATGAAAGAGACCCAGTACTTC. As protein: CASSPDRQGMKETQYF. The chain employs TRBV28 and TRBJ2-5; 8 nucleotides line up with TRBD1. Germline V lookup: CDR1 MDHEN, CDR2 SYDVKM. The CDR3 sequence is 16 residues long. V lost 6 bases, J lost 3 bases, and 12 bases stayed unmatched.

V gene TRBV7-9 combines with J gene TRBJ2-7; no firm D call. This CDR3 spans 12 amino acids. The V gene's germline CDR1 is SEHNR and CDR2 FQNEAQ (reference sequence). Deletions cut 8 bases from V and 0 bases from J, with 8 bases between. CDR3 sequence (DNA): TGTGCCAGCCGATCCAGCTCCTACGAGCAGTACTTC. This translates into CASRSSSYEQYF.

This clone was counted between two and nine times. The gene calls are TRBV20-1 and TRBJ1-2; the D is unclear. Germline lookup yields CDR1 DFQATT and CDR2 SNEGSKA (reference sequence). Trimming pared 2 bases from V and 12 bases from J, leaving 10 bases between. There are 10 residues in the CDR3. The CDR3 reads CSARLKSDTF. As DNA, the CDR3 is TGCAGTGCTAGACTTAAGTCGGACACCTTC.

The rearrangement links TRBV5-1 to TRBJ2-7; D is uncertain. Germline lookup yields CDR1 SGHRS and CDR2 YFSETQ. Trimming took 0 bases from V and 7 from J, leaving 14 bases between them. The CDR3 totals 14 residues. The CDR3 here is CASSLVLGMDEQYF. In DNA, the CDR3 is TGCGCCAGCAGCTTGGTCCTGGGCATGGATGAGCAGTACTTC.

This sequence joins TRBV1 and TRBJ2-5; the table's D gene call, TRBD2, was not cross checked with the DNA. TRBV1 is a listed pseudogene. There are 17 residues in the CDR3. The CDR3 DNA is TGCACCAGCAGCCAAGGGCCTAGCGGGGGGGCACGCAGAACCCAGTACTTC. Its translation is CTSSQGPSGGARRTQYF.

Here the CDR3 reads CASSRLRGDDLYGYTF. CDR3 in DNA: TGTGCCAGCAGCCGCTTAAGGGGCGATGATTTGTATGGCTACACCTTC. V and J are TRBV9 and TRBJ1-2; tentatively, D is TRBD1 (5 bases). The V gene lost 4 bases and the J gene lost 5 bases, with 21 bases spanning the gap. There are 16 residues in the CDR3. Germline values: CDR1 SGDLS, CDR2 YYNGEE.

The chain carries TRBV6-4 and TRBJ1-6; 8 bases fit TRBD1. The CDR3 is 16 amino acids. CDR1 is MRHNA, CDR2 SNTAGT, per germline. Germline trimming cut 5 bases from V and 5 bases from J; bases unmatched to any gene: 8. The CDR3 protein is CASSRTGSPNNSPLHF. In DNA, the CDR3 is TGTGCCAGCAGTCGGACAGGGAGCCCCAATAATTCACCCCTCCACTTT.

The CDR3 here is CASRGGGGQEKLFF. The CDR3 DNA is TGTGCCAGCAGAGGGGGAGGGGGGCAGGAAAAACTGTTTTTT. The J gene is TRBJ1-4, the V gene TRBV28, with D tentatively TRBD1 (6 bases). Trimming pared 6 bases from V and 8 bases from J, leaving 16 bases between. Per the germline V gene, CDR1 is MDHEN and CDR2 is SYDVKM. The CDR3 totals 14 residues.